This TCR beta chain came from a study of identifying expanded T cells in peripheral blood. This clone appeared a few times. Produced via immunoSEQ multiplex PCR; TCRdb's table is partial and in-frame only. Of 100,000 or so clones in the sample, approximately 90% are singletons; the top ten hold about a sixth. The receptor comes from a person aged 18 to 75 in good health. The specimen was blood.

The CDR3 DNA sequence: TGTGCCAGCAGTTTAGCGGGGGTTATCACAGATACGCAGTATTTT. Translated: CASSLAGVITDTQYF. This chain joins TRBV27 and TRBJ2-3; 7 positions match TRBD2. The ends lost 2 bases at V and 2 bases at J; junction bases unmatched: 4. CDR1 MNHEY and CDR2 SMNVEV come from the germline V gene (reference sequence). CDR3 length equals 15 residues.